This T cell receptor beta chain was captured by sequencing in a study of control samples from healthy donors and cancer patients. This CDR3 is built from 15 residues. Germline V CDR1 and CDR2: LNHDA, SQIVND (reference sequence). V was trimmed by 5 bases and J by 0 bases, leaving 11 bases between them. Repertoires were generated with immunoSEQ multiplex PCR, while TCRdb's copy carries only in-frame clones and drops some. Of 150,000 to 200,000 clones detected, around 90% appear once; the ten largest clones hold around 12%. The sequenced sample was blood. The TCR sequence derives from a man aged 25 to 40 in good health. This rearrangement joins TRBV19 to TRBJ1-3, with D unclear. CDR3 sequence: CASSSGRTSGNTIYF. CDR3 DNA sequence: TGTGCCAGTAGTTCAGGACGGACCTCTGGAAACACCATATATTTT.